This T cell receptor beta chain appears in the sequencing data of a study of blood T cell repertoires in COVID-19. Per germline, CDR1 SGHTA and CDR2 FQGNSA. Trimming cost V 5 bases and J 7 bases; bases outside gene matches: 8. The length of the CDR3 is 14 residues. Profiling relied on immunoSEQ multiplex PCR, and the TCRdb table lists in-frame clones only, not all of them. The sample carries hundreds of thousands of clones, about 87% recorded once. J is TRBJ1-1 and V is TRBV7-2, with 9 bases identical to TRBD1. Specimen: peripheral blood. The clonotype comes from a woman aged 50 to 60 with COVID-19, enrolled during active disease. Here the CDR3 DNA reads TGTGCCAGCAGCCCGGGACAGGGAGAAGGTGAAGCTTTCTTT. Its protein product is CASSPGQGEGEAFF. The full variable domain, in which reference TRBV7-2 and TRBJ1-1 provide the parts outside the CDR3, is GAGVSQSPSNKVTEKGKDVELRCDPISGHTALYWYRQSLGQGLEFLIYFQGNSAPDKSGLPSDRFSAERTGGSVSTLTIQRTQQEDSAVYLCASSPGQGEGEAFFGQGTRLTVV.